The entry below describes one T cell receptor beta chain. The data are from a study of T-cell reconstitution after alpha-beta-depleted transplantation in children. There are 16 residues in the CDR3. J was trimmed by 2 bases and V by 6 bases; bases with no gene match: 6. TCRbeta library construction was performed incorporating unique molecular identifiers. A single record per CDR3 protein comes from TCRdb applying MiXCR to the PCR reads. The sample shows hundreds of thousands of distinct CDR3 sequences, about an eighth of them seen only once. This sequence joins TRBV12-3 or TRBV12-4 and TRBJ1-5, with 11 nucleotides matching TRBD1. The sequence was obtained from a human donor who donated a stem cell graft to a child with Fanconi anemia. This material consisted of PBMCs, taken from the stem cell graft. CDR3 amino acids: CASSRGGQGGNQPQHF. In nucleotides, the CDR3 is TGTGCCAGCAGCCGAGGGGGACAGGGGGGCAATCAGCCCCAGCATTTT.